This TCR beta chain emerged from a study of shared clonotypes between healthy human individuals. CD45RO-negative, CCR7-selected cells formed the naive CD8 fraction, which excluded terminally differentiated effector memory CD45RA+ cells. The CDR3 has 11 amino acids. The germline V gene has CDR1 SNHLY and CDR2 FYNNEI. The V end was cut by 3 bases, the J end by 4 bases, with 4 bases between. Regarding this clone: The same CDR3 also results from other DNA sequences found in this sample.

The deep-level immunoSEQ assay was used. Using immunoSEQ multiplex PCR, the repertoire was profiled, and TCRdb retains in-frame clones only, with some absent. The sample lists about 680,000 clones; roughly 94% were seen once. V is TRBV2 and J is TRBJ2-7, with D hard to call. The TCR originated in a man aged 25 to 40 in good health. The sample taken for sequencing was naive CD8+ T cells sorted from blood. This CDR3 is CASSDGYEQYF. Written as DNA, the CDR3 is TGTGCCAGCAGTGACGGGTACGAGCAGTACTTC. The full variable domain, in which reference TRBV2 and TRBJ2-7 provide the parts outside the CDR3, is EPEVTQTPSHQVTQMGQEVILRCVPISNHLYFYWYRQILGQKVEFLVSFYNNEISEKSEIFDDQFSVERPDGSNFTLKIRSTKLEDSAMYFCASSDGYEQYFGPGTRLTVT.